What follows describes a single TCR beta chain. Original analysis: Nucleated cell counts were estimated from reference gene primer amplification. Sequenced by immunoSEQ multiplex PCR; TCRdb stores in-frame clones only, minus some. V and J calls and clone size come straight from that table; D and trimming were deduced from the DNA. The data contain under 200,000 clones, roughly 88% of them singletons. Trimming at V came to 3 bases and at J to 6 bases, leaving 10 bases not matched to a gene. The CDR3 length is 15 residues. Germline loops: CDR1 SGDLS, CDR2 YYNGEE. These data originate in a study of blood T cell repertoires in COVID-19. About the research overall: COVID-19 samples, acute and convalescent, were from the United States, Italy and Spain.

Assignment of participants to cohorts was predicated upon participant-reported clinical history. Symptom resolution, clearance, or two negative PCRs marked the recovered donors of Cohort 3. The rearrangement uses TRBV9 and TRBJ1-2, with 8 positions matching TRBD1. The receptor was derived from an older woman who had recovered from COVID-19. Material for sequencing was PBMCs or T cells enriched from blood (not recorded which). The CDR3 sequence is CASSDGQGGANGYTF. CDR3 DNA: TGTGCCAGCAGCGACGGACAGGGAGGAGCAAATGGCTACACCTTC.